The source of this T cell receptor beta chain is a study of T cells in localized non-small cell lung cancer. General observations from the study: Median around 54 top-100 tumor clones were shared with paired adjacent lung. Patients showing higher blood T cell density tended to see longer overall survival.

A remark on this clone: The antigen is undetermined.

Deletions cut 5 bases from V and 3 bases from J, with 19 bases between. Germline CDR1 reads SNHLY; CDR2 reads FYNNEI. This CDR3 spans 16 amino acids. TCRdb's table, derived via immunoSEQ multiplex PCR, lists solely in-frame clones and lacks some. The data contain 60,000 to 75,000 clones, approximately 85% of them seen just once; the ten biggest clones take up less than 15%. The receptor was derived from a female donor older than 55 with stage I lung adenocarcinoma. The chain uses TRBV2 and TRBJ1-1, with D maybe TRBD1 (6 bases). Here the sequenced sample was peripheral blood, taken before any cancer treatment. CDR3 amino acids: CASSPNGRRGDTEAFF. CDR3 nucleotide sequence: TGTGCCAGCAGTCCTAACGGCCGAAGGGGGGACACTGAAGCTTTCTTT. The variable domain in full, with the rest retrieved from reference TRBV2 and TRBJ1-1, is EPEVTQTPSHQVTQMGQEVILRCVPISNHLYFYWYRQILGQKVEFLVSFYNNEISEKSEIFDDQFSVERPDGSNFTLKIRSTKLEDSAMYFCASSPNGRRGDTEAFFGQGTRLTVV.